These 32 T cell receptor beta chains came from one sample sequenced in a study of blood T cell repertoires in COVID-19. Produced via immunoSEQ multiplex PCR; TCRdb's table is partial and in-frame only. This sample has roughly 250,000 clones, with approximately 85% found just once. The sequenced material came from peripheral blood. The receptors were sampled from a man aged 50-59 years with acute or convalescent COVID-19.

J is TRBJ2-2 and V is TRBV6-1; 9 bases line up with TRBD2. Looked up from germline, CDR1 is MNHNS and CDR2 is SASEGT. The CDR3 contains 15 residues. The V gene end was trimmed by 8 bases and the J gene end by 0 bases; junction bases not matched to a gene: 4. The CDR3 DNA reads TGTGCCAGCCGGGCTAGCGGGACGAACACCGGGGAGCTGTTTTTT. Its translation is CASRASGTNTGELFF.

Only one count was recorded for this clone. The sample holds other DNA sequences that translate to the same CDR3. The chain has TRBV19 and TRBJ2-7; TRBD1 agrees at 10 bases. The CDR3 runs 14 residues. Losses at the gene ends were 3 bases for V and 4 bases for J; bases not matched to a gene: 3. The germline V gene encodes CDR1 LNHDA and CDR2 SQIVND (reference sequence). CDR3 sequence reads: CASSIGTGDYEQYF. The CDR3 DNA follows: TGTGCCAGTAGTATCGGGACAGGGGATTACGAGCAGTACTTC. Full variable domain (remainder filled in from reference TRBV19 and TRBJ2-7): DGGITQSPKYLFRKEGQNVTLSCEQNLNHDAMYWYRQDPGQGLRLIYYSQIVNDFQKGDIAEGYSVSREKKESFPLTVTSAQKNPTAFYLCASSIGTGDYEQYFGPGTRLTVT.

The chain carries TRBV7-6 and TRBJ2-1; 14 nucleotides align to TRBD2. The germline V gene has CDR1 SGHVS and CDR2 FNYEAQ. V shed 1 base and J 8 bases; nucleotides not matched to a gene: 19. The CDR3 has 21 amino acids. This CDR3 reads CASSLVGLAGETPLRGYEQFF. The CDR3 coding sequence is TGTGCCAGCAGCTTAGTGGGACTAGCGGGAGAAACCCCTTTGAGAGGATATGAGCAGTTCTTC.

This chain links TRBV19 with TRBJ2-5; 7 bases agree with TRBD1. V lost 5 bases, J lost 2 bases, and 14 bases stayed unmatched. The CDR3 runs to 17 residues. Germline values: CDR1 LNHDA, CDR2 SQIVND (reference sequence). For the CDR3, the DNA is TGTGCCAGTAGTTCGAAGGGGGTGCCAGGGGGACAAGAGACCCAGTACTTC. Its translation: CASSSKGVPGGQETQYF.

This clone was detected a few times. The V call is TRBV11-3, the J call TRBJ2-1; 11 bases agree with TRBD2. Germline V CDR1 and CDR2: SGHNT, YENEEA. V was pared by 4 bases and J by 4 bases, with 12 bases of the junction left unmatched. The CDR3 is 18 residues long. CDR3 residues: CASSSQGVAGGVYNEQFF. CDR3 DNA sequence: TGTGCCAGCAGCTCCCAGGGCGTAGCGGGAGGGGTGTACAATGAGCAGTTCTTC.

The V gene is TRBV30, the J gene TRBJ2-1; tentatively, D is TRBD2 (5 bases). The germline V gene encodes CDR1 GTSNPN and CDR2 SVGIG (reference sequence). There are 15 residues in the CDR3. V shed 2 bases and J shed 1 base, with 12 bases lying between them. CDR3 sequence: CAWSPRSGSYNEQFF. The CDR3 nucleotides read TGTGCCTGGAGTCCCCGAAGCGGATCCTACAATGAGCAGTTCTTC.

The rearrangement joins TRBV7-9 to TRBJ1-6, with TRBD1 identical over 8 bases. Germline V gives CDR1 SEHNR, CDR2 FQNEAQ (reference sequence). This CDR3 contains 15 residues. The V gene end was trimmed by 3 bases and the J gene end by 13 bases; junction bases not matched to a gene: 11. In nucleotides, the CDR3 is TGTGCCAGCAGCTTCCGAGGACAGGGAACGACTCCCCTCCACTTT. Translated, it gives CASSFRGQGTTPLHF.

This sequence joins TRBV3-1 (or the pseudogene TRBV3-2) and TRBJ2-7; weak D call: TRBD1 (6 bases). Per the germline V gene, CDR1 is LGHDT and CDR2 is YNNKEL (reference sequence). The CDR3 runs to 15 residues. Trimming took 1 base from V and 0 from J, leaving 10 bases between them. CDR3 protein: CASSQAGGLSYEQYF. The CDR3 coding sequence is TGTGCCAGCAGCCAAGCTGGGGGCCTCTCCTACGAGCAGTACTTC.

The V call is TRBV10-3, the J call TRBJ1-2; 12 bases agree with TRBD1. The length of the CDR3 is 16 residues. The junction had 8 bases not matched to a gene; V was cut back by 5 bases and J by 4 bases. CDR1 ENHRY and CDR2 SYGVKD come from the germline V gene. CDR3: CAISMPGQGAGYGYTF. CDR3 DNA sequence: TGTGCCATCAGTATGCCGGGACAGGGGGCAGGCTATGGCTACACCTTC.

The V and J genes are TRBV12-5 and TRBJ1-3; D gene ambiguous. The V end lost 11 bases, the J end lost 1 base, and 12 bases lay between the germline ends. CDR1 is LGHNT, CDR2 FRNRAP, per germline. The CDR3 runs to 13 residues. CDR3 coding DNA: TGTGCTGGTCGGCGGGTATCTGGAAACACCATATATTTT. Translated: CAGRRVSGNTIYF.

The chain couples TRBV28 to TRBJ2-7, with 9 bases lining up with TRBD1. V dropped 4 bases and J dropped 3; count of bases not matched to a gene: 7. CDR1 and CDR2 (germline): MDHEN, SYDVKM. The CDR3 length is 15 residues. The CDR3 loop is CASSYSGTGYYEQYF. DNA of the CDR3: TGTGCCAGCAGTTACTCCGGGACAGGGTACTACGAGCAGTACTTC. The full variable domain, rest sourced from reference TRBV28 and TRBJ2-7, is DVKVTQSSRYLVKRTGEKVFLECVQDMDHENMFWYRQDPGLGLRLIYFSYDVKMKEKGDIPEGYSVSREKKERFSLILESASTNQTSMYLCASSYSGTGYYEQYFGPGTRLTVT.

The chain recombines TRBV7-2 with TRBJ1-1, with unresolved D. The germline V and J ends were trimmed by 5 bases and 4 bases, with 14 bases remaining between them. The germline gives CDR1 SGHTA, CDR2 FQGNSA. This CDR3 contains 14 residues. CDR3 coding DNA: TGTGCCAGCAGCCCCTCACCGGGGATCACTGAAGCTTTCTTT. This codes for CASSPSPGITEAFF.

The chain employs TRBV13 and TRBJ2-1, with D maybe TRBD1 (5 bases). V was clipped by 3 bases and J by 9 bases, with 6 bases between them. CDR1 is PRHDT and CDR2 is FYEKMQ in the germline V gene (reference sequence). The CDR3 has 11 amino acids. The CDR3 DNA reads TGTGCCAGCAGCTTTAGGGGTGAGCAGTTCTTC. Translating gives CASSFRGEQFF.

This clone was seen only once. The chain joins TRBV5-1 to TRBJ2-7; D might be TRBD1 (6 bases). Germline lookup yields CDR1 SGHRS and CDR2 YFSETQ. Trimming cost V 1 base and J 7 bases, with 12 bases left between them. CDR3 length: 13 residues. In nucleotides, the CDR3 is TGCGCCAGCAGCTTGACGGGGACACCTGAGCAGTACTTC. It codes for CASSLTGTPEQYF.

This clone was recorded only once. The genes are TRBV27 and TRBJ2-7, with 9 bases aligning to TRBD2. Germline V gives CDR1 MNHEY, CDR2 SMNVEV (reference sequence). The CDR3 is made up of 17 amino acids. V was pared by 4 bases and J by 5 bases, with 15 bases of the junction left unmatched. Written as DNA, the CDR3 is TGTGCCAGCAGTTCTCATCGGTTTGGCGGGAGGGCCGACGAGCAGTACTTC. Protein: CASSSHRFGGRADEQYF.

This chain connects TRBV19 to TRBJ1-6; 7 positions agree with TRBD1. Germline assignment: CDR1 LNHDA and CDR2 SQIVND (reference sequence). Trimming at V came to 7 bases and at J to 7 bases, leaving 4 bases not matched to a gene. The CDR3 is 13 amino acids. CDR3 DNA: TGTGCCAGTACCAGACAGGGAAATTCACCCCTCCACTTT. Translating it yields CASTRQGNSPLHF.

In nucleotides, the CDR3 is TGTGCCAGCAGCTCTACTAGTAGAGGAGATACGCAGTATTTT. Its protein product is CASSSTSRGDTQYF. The rearrangement joins TRBV11-3 to TRBJ2-3; possibly TRBD2 for D (5 bases). CDR3 length: 14 residues. Germline values: CDR1 SGHNT, CDR2 YENEEA. V lost 4 bases and J 5 bases, leaving 13 bases between the germline ends.

This chain joins TRBV10-1 and TRBJ1-1, with 8 bases aligning to TRBD1. V gave up 8 bases and J gave up 5 bases; unmatched junction bases: 7. CDR1 is WNHNN, CDR2 SYGVQD, per germline (reference sequence). There are 13 residues in the CDR3. In DNA, the CDR3 is TGCGCCAGCCATTCCGGACAGGGTACTGAAGCTTTCTTT. Translating gives CASHSGQGTEAFF.

As DNA, the CDR3 is TGTGCCAGCAGCCAAGACCCACTAGCGCCAGGGGTCTACGAGCAGTACTTC. This translates into CASSQDPLAPGVYEQYF. The rearrangement uses TRBV4-2 and TRBJ2-7, with D perhaps TRBD2 (7 bases). V shed 0 bases and J shed 3 bases, with 18 bases lying between them. The germline V gene encodes CDR1 LGHNA and CDR2 YNFKEQ. This CDR3 comprises 17 residues.

The chain has TRBV19 and TRBJ1-6, with TRBD1 as a possible D gene (6 bases). The germline CDR1 and CDR2 sequences are LNHDA and SQIVND (reference sequence). Trimming left V 7 bases short and J 8 bases short, with 15 bases between. The length of the CDR3 is 14 residues. The CDR3, as DNA: TGTGCCAGTAACATCCGCCAGGGGCATTCACCCCTCCACTTT. Its translation is CASNIRQGHSPLHF.

The chain has TRBV9 and TRBJ2-1; D may be TRBD2 (6 bases). The V gene's germline CDR1 is SGDLS and CDR2 YYNGEE. The CDR3 loop spans 11 amino acids. The germline V and J ends were trimmed by 2 bases and 10 bases, with 7 bases remaining between them. The CDR3 protein is CASSVGREQFF. DNA for the CDR3: TGTGCCAGCAGCGTGGGGAGGGAGCAGTTCTTC.

The gene calls are TRBV30 and TRBJ1-1, with unresolved D. The V and J ends lost 3 bases and 5 bases respectively, with 13 bases between them. The germline V gene has CDR1 GTSNPN and CDR2 SVGIG (reference sequence). The CDR3 consists of 13 residues. The CDR3 sequence: CAWRLWGGTEAFF. The CDR3, as DNA: TGTGCCTGGAGACTTTGGGGAGGGACTGAAGCTTTCTTT.

The rearrangement links TRBV5-1 to TRBJ2-7; D is perhaps TRBD1 (6 bases). This CDR3 region has 13 residues. Trimming left V 7 bases short and J 3 bases short, with 14 bases between. Germline V CDR1 and CDR2: SGHRS, YFSETQ. CDR3 loop: CASSGQDNYEQYF. The CDR3 nucleotides are TGCGCCAGCTCGGGACAAGATAACTACGAGCAGTACTTC.

The chain has TRBV27 and TRBJ1-2, with D tentatively TRBD1 (5 bases). The CDR3 has 13 amino acids. The germline V gene encodes CDR1 MNHEY and CDR2 SMNVEV (reference sequence). V lost 3 bases, J lost 5 bases, and 10 bases lay in between. CDR3 coding DNA: TGTGCCAGCAGTTTCGGGGGGTGGTATGGCTACACCTTC. It encodes CASSFGGWYGYTF.

This clone was picked up one time. The chain recombines TRBV5-6 with TRBJ1-5; 9 bases align to TRBD1. Germline CDR1 reads SGHDT; CDR2 reads YYEEEE. V gave up 3 bases and J gave up 0 bases; unmatched junction bases: 10. CDR3 length: 18 amino acids. CDR3 in amino acids: CASSSTGGLINSNQPQHF. DNA for the CDR3: TGTGCCAGCAGCTCCACAGGGGGCTTGATAAATAGCAATCAGCCCCAGCATTTT.

The V call is TRBV4-2, the J call TRBJ1-1; 7 bases are shared with TRBD1. This CDR3 is 15 amino acids long. CDR1 LGHNA and CDR2 YNFKEQ come from the germline V gene. The V gene end was trimmed by 5 bases and the J gene end by 0 bases; junction bases not matched to a gene: 6. CDR3: CASSGRDSLNTEAFF. In DNA, the CDR3 is TGTGCCAGCAGCGGCCGGGACAGCTTGAACACTGAAGCTTTCTTT.

This CDR3 is CASSLRSFGNEKLFF. The CDR3 bases are TGTGCCAGCAGCTTGAGGTCTTTCGGGAATGAAAAACTGTTTTTT. This chain connects TRBV5-4 to TRBJ1-4; D call uncertain. The germline gives CDR1 SGHNT, CDR2 YYREEE (reference sequence). Trimming took 1 base from V and 5 from J, leaving 12 bases between them. This CDR3 has 15 residues.

V gene TRBV6-2 or TRBV6-3 combines with J gene TRBJ1-2, with 7 bases matching TRBD1. Germline V gene lookup returns CDR1 MNHEY and CDR2 SVGEGT. V lost 2 bases to trimming and J lost 4 bases; unmatched junction nucleotides: 10. The CDR3 has 16 residues. The CDR3 nucleotides are TGTGCCAGCAGTTACGGAACAGGGGAGAGGACCTATGGCTACACCTTC. As protein: CASSYGTGERTYGYTF.

This chain joins TRBV3-1 (or the pseudogene TRBV3-2) and TRBJ2-1; perhaps TRBD1 as D (6 bases). The germline gives CDR1 LGHDT, CDR2 YNNKEL (reference sequence). V dropped 4 bases and J dropped 0 bases, with 10 bases sitting between them. The CDR3 length is 15 residues. This chain's CDR3 is CASSPNRASYNEQFF. In DNA, the CDR3 is TGTGCCAGCAGCCCCAACAGGGCCTCCTACAATGAGCAGTTCTTC.

The chain carries TRBV19 and TRBJ1-4; 7 bases fit TRBD1. This CDR3 region has 16 residues. Trimming took 5 bases from V and 5 from J; bases not matched to a gene: 11. Germline-derived CDR1 and CDR2 are LNHDA and SQIVND (reference sequence). In DNA, the CDR3 is TGTGCCAGTAGTCCCCGAACCGGGACAGAGAATGAAAAACTGTTTTTT. Its translation is CASSPRTGTENEKLFF.

J is TRBJ1-5 and V is TRBV7-8; D may be TRBD1 (5 bases). V was trimmed by 1 base and J by 4 bases, leaving 8 bases between them. The CDR3 sequence is 14 residues long. CDR1 and CDR2 from the germline V gene are SGHVS and FQNEAQ. The CDR3 loop is CASSLGGENQPQHF. CDR3 DNA: TGTGCCAGCAGCTTAGGGGGGGAAAATCAGCCCCAGCATTTT.

CDR3 residues: CASSLVSTTGELFF. CDR3 coding DNA: TGTGCCAGCAGTTTAGTCAGTACCACCGGGGAGCTGTTTTTT. The chain joins TRBV27 to TRBJ2-2; no firm D call. The germline V gene encodes CDR1 MNHEY and CDR2 SMNVEV (reference sequence). CDR3 length: 14 residues. V lost 2 bases and J lost 4, with 8 bases in between.